Listed below are T cell receptor beta chains from one sample, sequenced in a study of blood T cell repertoires in COVID-19. Here immunoSEQ multiplex PCR was the method, and the copy in TCRdb shows in-frame clones only, minus some. Among some 150,000 clones listed, roughly 82% were seen once. The sequenced material came from peripheral blood. Source of these receptors: a woman aged 70 to 79 with acute or convalescent COVID-19. Each CDR3 is given with its conserved first and last residue. D genes are given only for firm matches. Clone size is stated in some rows and not others, as once, few, many or a class when expanded.

V gene	clone size	J gene	D gene	CDR3 protein	CDR3 DNA
TRBV18	NA	TRBJ2-2	TRBD1	CASSPGQGISYTGELFF	TGTGCCAGCTCACCAGGACAGGGGATATCGTACACCGGGGAGCTGTTTTTT
TRBV6-5	NA	TRBJ1-2	TRBD1	CASRRGQGVEGYTF	TGTGCCAGCAGACGGGGACAGGGCGTCGAGGGCTACACCTTC
TRBV9	NA	TRBJ1-2	NA	CASSPPGGYGYTF	TGTGCCAGCAGCCCCCCCGGGGGCTATGGCTACACCTTC
TRBV7-9	once	TRBJ2-2	TRBD2	CASRPPGAGTGELFF	TGTGCCAGCAGACCTCCGGGAGCGGGGACCGGGGAGCTGTTTTTT
TRBV27	NA	TRBJ2-2	TRBD2	CASSSSGLAGGQGGELFF	TGTGCCAGCAGTTCCTCGGGACTAGCGGGGGGGCAAGGCGGGGAGCTGTTTTTT
TRBV6-5	once	TRBJ2-5	TRBD1	CASRFGTGLETQYF	TGTGCCAGCAGATTCGGGACAGGGTTAGAGACCCAGTACTTC
TRBV19	once	TRBJ2-2	TRBD2	CASRWGGVATGELFF	TGTGCCAGTAGATGGGGGGGAGTTGCGACCGGGGAGCTGTTTTTT
TRBV30	once	TRBJ2-1	NA	CAWSVTDRGKQFF	TGTGCCTGGAGTGTAACAGACCGCGGGAAGCAGTTCTTC
TRBV7-2	NA	TRBJ1-3	NA	CASSYSRYPAGNTIYF	TGTGCCAGCAGCTACTCCAGGTATCCGGCTGGAAACACCATATATTTT
TRBV24-1	NA	TRBJ2-5	TRBD1	CATSDPGQVQETQYF	TGTGCCACCAGTGATCCGGGACAGGTACAAGAGACCCAGTACTTC
TRBV4-3	NA	TRBJ1-3	NA	CASSQGGNSGNTIYF	TGCGCCAGCAGCCAAGGCGGGAACTCTGGAAACACCATATATTTT
TRBV30	NA	TRBJ2-1	TRBD2	CAWSSGGNNEQFF	TGTGCCTGGTCAAGCGGGGGGAACAATGAGCAGTTCTTC
TRBV7-2	NA	TRBJ1-1	NA	CASSLGYRNTEAFF	TGTGCCAGCAGCTTAGGGTACAGGAACACTGAAGCTTTCTTT
TRBV10-3	NA	TRBJ1-1	NA	CAISEFGGTEAFF	TGTGCCATCAGTGAGTTCGGAGGCACTGAAGCTTTCTTT
TRBV5-8	NA	TRBJ1-2	NA	CASSGTQNHYGYTF	TGTGCCAGCAGCGGCACCCAGAACCACTATGGCTACACCTTC
TRBV5-7	NA	TRBJ2-7	TRBD2	CASSLSGGPKNYEQYF	TGTGCCAGCAGCTTGTCGGGGGGACCTAAGAACTACGAGCAGTACTTC
TRBV5-4	NA	TRBJ1-6	TRBD1	CASSLDGTENSPLHF	TGTGCCAGCAGCTTGGACGGGACAGAGAATTCACCCCTCCACTTT
TRBV28	NA	TRBJ1-3	NA	CASVLSVSSGNTIYF	TGTGCCAGCGTCCTCTCTGTCAGCTCTGGAAACACCATATATTTT
TRBV5-4	NA	TRBJ1-1	NA	CASSLARALNTEAFF	TGTGCCAGCAGCTTGGCGAGGGCGTTGAACACTGAAGCTTTCTTT
TRBV9	NA	TRBJ2-5	TRBD1	CASSVRTGIIETQYF	TGTGCCAGCAGCGTACGGACAGGGATCATTGAGACCCAGTACTTC
TRBV30	NA	TRBJ1-5	NA	CAWDSGTRNQPQHF	TGTGCCTGGGACTCCGGGACTAGGAATCAGCCCCAGCATTTT
TRBV7-2	NA	TRBJ2-5	TRBD2	CASSFRTSGSKETQYF	TGTGCCAGCAGCTTCCGGACTAGCGGGAGTAAGGAGACCCAGTACTTC
TRBV5-1	NA	TRBJ1-3	NA	CASSPTAGVEGNTIYF	TGCGCCAGCAGCCCCACGGCAGGGGTGGAAGGAAACACCATATATTTT
TRBV3-1/TRBV3-2	NA	TRBJ2-3	NA	CASSHRGFGTDTQYF	TGTGCCAGCAGCCACAGGGGATTCGGCACAGATACGCAGTATTTT